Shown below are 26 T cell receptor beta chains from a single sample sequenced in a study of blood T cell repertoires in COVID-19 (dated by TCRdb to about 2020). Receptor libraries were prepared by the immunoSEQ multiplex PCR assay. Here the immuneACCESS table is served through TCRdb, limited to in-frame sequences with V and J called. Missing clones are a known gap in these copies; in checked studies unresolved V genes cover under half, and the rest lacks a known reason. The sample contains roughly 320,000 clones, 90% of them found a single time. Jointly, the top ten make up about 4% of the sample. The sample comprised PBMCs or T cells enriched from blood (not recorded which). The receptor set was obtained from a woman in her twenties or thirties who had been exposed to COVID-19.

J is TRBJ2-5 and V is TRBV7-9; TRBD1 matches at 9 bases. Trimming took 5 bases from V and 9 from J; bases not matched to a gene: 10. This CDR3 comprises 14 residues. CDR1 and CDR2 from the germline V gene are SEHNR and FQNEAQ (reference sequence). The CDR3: CASSKGTGFQAQYF. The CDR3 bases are TGTGCCAGCAGCAAAGGGACAGGGTTCCAGGCCCAGTACTTC.

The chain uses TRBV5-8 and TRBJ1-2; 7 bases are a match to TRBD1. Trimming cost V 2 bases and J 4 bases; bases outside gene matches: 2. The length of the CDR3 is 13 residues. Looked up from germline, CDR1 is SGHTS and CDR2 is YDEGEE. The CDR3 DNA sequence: TGTGCCAGCAGCTTCGGACAGGTCTATGGCTACACCTTC. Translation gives CASSFGQVYGYTF.

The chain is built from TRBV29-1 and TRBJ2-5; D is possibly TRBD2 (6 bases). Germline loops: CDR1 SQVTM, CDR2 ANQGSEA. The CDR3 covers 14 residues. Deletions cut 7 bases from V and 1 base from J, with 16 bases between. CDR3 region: CSAGGRLRQETQYF. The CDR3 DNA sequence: TGCAGCGCTGGGGGGAGGCTCCGCCAAGAGACCCAGTACTTC. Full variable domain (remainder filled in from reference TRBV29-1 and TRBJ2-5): SAVISQKPSRDICQRGTSLTIQCQVDSQVTMMFWYRQQPGQSLTLIATANQGSEATYESGFVIDKFPISRPNLTFSTLTVSNMSPEDSSIYLCSAGGRLRQETQYFGPGTRLLVL.

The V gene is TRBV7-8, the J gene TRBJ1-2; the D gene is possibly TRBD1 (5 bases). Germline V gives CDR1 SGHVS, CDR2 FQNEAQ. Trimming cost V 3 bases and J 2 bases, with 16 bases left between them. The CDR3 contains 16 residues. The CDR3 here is CASSFPEGVLNYGYTF. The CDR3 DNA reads TGTGCCAGCAGCTTCCCCGAAGGGGTTCTGAACTATGGCTACACCTTC. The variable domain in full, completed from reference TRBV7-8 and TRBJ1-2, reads GAGVSQSPRYKVAKRGQDVALRCDPISGHVSLFWYQQALGQGPEFLTYFQNEAQLDKSGLPSDRFFAERPEGSVSTLKIQRTQQEDSAVYLCASSFPEGVLNYGYTFGSGTRLTVV.

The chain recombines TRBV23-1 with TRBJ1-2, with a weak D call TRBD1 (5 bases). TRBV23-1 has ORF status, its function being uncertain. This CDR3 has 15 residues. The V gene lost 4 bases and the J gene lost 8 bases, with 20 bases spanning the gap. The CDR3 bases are TGCGCCAGCAGTCTCCCGACTTGGGGCGCAGGAGGCTACACCTTC. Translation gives CASSLPTWGAGGYTF.

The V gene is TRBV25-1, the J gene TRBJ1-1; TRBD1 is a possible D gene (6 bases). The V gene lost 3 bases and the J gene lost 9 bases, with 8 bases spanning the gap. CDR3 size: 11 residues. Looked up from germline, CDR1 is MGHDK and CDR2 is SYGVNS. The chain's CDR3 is CASSDRGKAFF. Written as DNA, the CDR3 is TGTGCCAGCAGTGACAGGGGTAAAGCTTTCTTT.

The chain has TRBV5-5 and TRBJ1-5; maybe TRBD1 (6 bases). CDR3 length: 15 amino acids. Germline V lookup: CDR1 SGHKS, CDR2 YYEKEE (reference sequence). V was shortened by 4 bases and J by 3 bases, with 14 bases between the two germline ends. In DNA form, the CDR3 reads TGTGCCAGCAGCCTAGAACAGGGAAACAATCAGCCCCAGCATTTT. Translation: CASSLEQGNNQPQHF.

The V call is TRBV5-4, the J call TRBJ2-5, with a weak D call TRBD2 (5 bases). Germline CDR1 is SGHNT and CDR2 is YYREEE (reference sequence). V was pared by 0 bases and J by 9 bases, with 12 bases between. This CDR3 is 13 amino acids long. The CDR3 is CASSLGSAFAQYF. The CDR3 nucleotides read TGTGCCAGCAGCTTGGGTAGCGCGTTTGCCCAGTACTTC.

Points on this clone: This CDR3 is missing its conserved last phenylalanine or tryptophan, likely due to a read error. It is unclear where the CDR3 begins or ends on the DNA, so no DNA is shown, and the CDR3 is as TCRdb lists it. CDR3 sequence reads: CASSYSDPEGQS. The gene calls are TRBV6-8 and TRBJ1-1; TRBD1 is the table's D call and was not checked against the DNA. Germline V gene data show CDR1 as MNHGY and CDR2 as SAAAGT. 12 amino acids form the CDR3, both terminal residues included.

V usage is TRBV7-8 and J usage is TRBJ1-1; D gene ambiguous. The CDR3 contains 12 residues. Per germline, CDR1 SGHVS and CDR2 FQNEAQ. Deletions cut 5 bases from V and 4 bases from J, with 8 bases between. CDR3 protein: CASSRVRTEAFF. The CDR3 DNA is TGTGCCAGCAGCCGAGTCCGCACTGAAGCTTTCTTT.

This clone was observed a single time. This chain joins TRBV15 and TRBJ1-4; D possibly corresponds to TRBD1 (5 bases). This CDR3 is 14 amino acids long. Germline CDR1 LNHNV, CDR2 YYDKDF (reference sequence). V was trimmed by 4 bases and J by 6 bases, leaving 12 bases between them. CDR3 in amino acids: CATSMRGEHEKLFF. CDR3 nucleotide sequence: TGTGCCACCAGCATGCGGGGCGAACATGAAAAACTGTTTTTT.

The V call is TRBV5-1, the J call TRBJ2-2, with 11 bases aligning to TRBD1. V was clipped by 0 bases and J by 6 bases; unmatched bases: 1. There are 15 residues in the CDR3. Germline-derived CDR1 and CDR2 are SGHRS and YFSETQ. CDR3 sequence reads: CASSLVGQGAGELFF. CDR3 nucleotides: TGCGCCAGCAGCTTGGTGGGACAGGGGGCCGGGGAGCTGTTTTTT.

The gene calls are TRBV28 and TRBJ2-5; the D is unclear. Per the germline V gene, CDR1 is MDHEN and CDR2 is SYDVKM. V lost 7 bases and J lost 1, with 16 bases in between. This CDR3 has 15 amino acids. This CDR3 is CASTAPLHGQETQYF. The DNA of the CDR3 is TGTGCCAGCACCGCACCCCTCCACGGCCAAGAGACCCAGTACTTC.

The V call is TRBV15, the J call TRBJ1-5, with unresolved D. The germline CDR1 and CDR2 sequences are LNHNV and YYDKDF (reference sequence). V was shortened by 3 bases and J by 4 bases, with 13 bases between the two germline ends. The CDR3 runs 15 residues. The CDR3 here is CATSSSPRENQPQHF. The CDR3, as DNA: TGTGCCACCAGCAGTTCCCCGAGGGAGAATCAGCCCCAGCATTTT.

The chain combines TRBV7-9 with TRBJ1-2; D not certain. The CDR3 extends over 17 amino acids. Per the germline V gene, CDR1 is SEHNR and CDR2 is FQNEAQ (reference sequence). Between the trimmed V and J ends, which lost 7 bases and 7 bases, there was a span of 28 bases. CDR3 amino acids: CASTWGGELVGRIGYTF. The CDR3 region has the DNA TGTGCCAGCACCTGGGGAGGCGAATTGGTCGGGCGAATTGGCTACACCTTC.

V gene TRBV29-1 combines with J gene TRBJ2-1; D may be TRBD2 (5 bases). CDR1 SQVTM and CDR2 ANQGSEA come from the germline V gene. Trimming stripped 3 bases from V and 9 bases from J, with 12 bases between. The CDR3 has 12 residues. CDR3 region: CSVEEEHSEQFF. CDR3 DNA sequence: TGCAGCGTTGAGGAGGAGCATAGTGAGCAGTTCTTC.

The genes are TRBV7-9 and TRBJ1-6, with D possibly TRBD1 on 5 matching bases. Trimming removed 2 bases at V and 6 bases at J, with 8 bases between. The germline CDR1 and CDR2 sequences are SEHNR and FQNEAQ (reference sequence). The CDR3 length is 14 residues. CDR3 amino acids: CASSLQGGNSPLHF. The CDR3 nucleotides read TGTGCCAGCAGCTTACAGGGTGGTAATTCACCCCTCCACTTT.

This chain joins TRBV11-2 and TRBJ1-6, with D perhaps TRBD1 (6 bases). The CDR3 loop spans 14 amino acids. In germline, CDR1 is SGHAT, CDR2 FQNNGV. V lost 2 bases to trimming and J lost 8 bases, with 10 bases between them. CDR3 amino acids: CASSLNRAHSPLHF. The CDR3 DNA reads TGTGCCAGCAGCTTAAACAGGGCCCATTCACCCCTCCACTTT.

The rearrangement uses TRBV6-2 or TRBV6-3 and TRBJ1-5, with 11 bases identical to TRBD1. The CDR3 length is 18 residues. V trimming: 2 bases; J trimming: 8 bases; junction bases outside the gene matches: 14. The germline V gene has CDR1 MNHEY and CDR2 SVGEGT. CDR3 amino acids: CASSYPRTGGKLMKPQHF. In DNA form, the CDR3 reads TGTGCCAGCAGTTACCCTAGGACAGGGGGCAAGTTAATGAAGCCCCAGCATTTT.

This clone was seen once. The CDR3 region has the DNA TGTGCCAGCAGCTCTGAGACAGAAGAGACCCAGTACTTC. Amino acids: CASSSETEETQYF. The rearrangement uses TRBV11-3 and TRBJ2-5; TRBD1 is a possible D gene (5 bases). Deletions cut 4 bases from V and 3 bases from J, with 9 bases between. From germline, CDR1 is SGHNT and CDR2 YENEEA. CDR3 length: 13 amino acids.

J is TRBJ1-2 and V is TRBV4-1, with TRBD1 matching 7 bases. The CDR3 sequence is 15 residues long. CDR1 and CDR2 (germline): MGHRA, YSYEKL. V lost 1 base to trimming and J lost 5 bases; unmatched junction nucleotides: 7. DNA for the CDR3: TGCGCCAGCAGCCAAGTTGGACAGGCGTCATATGGCTACACCTTC. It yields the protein CASSQVGQASYGYTF.

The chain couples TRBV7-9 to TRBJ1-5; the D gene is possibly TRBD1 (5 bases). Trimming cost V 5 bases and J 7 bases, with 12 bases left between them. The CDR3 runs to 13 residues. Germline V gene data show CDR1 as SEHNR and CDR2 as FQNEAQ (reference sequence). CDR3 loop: CASSLRADQPQHF. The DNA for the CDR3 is TGTGCCAGCAGCCTCAGGGCAGACCAGCCCCAGCATTTT. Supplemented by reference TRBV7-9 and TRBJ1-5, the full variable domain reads DTGVSQNPRHKITKRGQNVTFRCDPISEHNRLYWYRQTLGQGPEFLTYFQNEAQLEKSRLLSDRFSAERPKGSFSTLEIQRTEQGDSAMYLCASSLRADQPQHFGDGTRLSIL.

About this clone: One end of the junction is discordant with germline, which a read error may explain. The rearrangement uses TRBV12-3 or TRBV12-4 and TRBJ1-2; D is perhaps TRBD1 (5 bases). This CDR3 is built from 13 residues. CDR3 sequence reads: CASSYRTHYGYTF. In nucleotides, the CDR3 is TGTGCCAGCAGTTACAGGACCCACTACGGCTACACCTTC.

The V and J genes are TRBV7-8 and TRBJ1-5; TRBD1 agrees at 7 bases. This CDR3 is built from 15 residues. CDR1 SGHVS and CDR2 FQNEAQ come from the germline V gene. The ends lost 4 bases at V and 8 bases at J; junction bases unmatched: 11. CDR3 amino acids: CASSSQPQTGKPQHF. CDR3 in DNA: TGTGCCAGCAGCTCCCAACCCCAGACAGGGAAGCCCCAGCATTTT.

Here the CDR3 reads CASSPQPGGRYGYTF. CDR3 nucleotide sequence: TGCGCCAGCAGCCCCCAGCCGGGGGGCCGCTATGGCTACACCTTC. The rearrangement joins TRBV4-3 to TRBJ1-2, with D perhaps TRBD1 (6 bases). The V gene's germline CDR1 is LGHNA and CDR2 YSLEER. The V gene lost 4 bases and the J gene lost 4 bases, with 16 bases spanning the gap. The CDR3 is 15 residues long.

The CDR3 DNA reads as TGTGCCAGCAGCTCATCACGACTCGGGACAGGGGGTATCGGGGAGCTGTTTTTT. Translating gives CASSSSRLGTGGIGELFF. V gene TRBV11-3 combines with J gene TRBJ2-2, with 11 bases aligning to TRBD1. There are 18 residues in the CDR3. CDR1 and CDR2 (germline): SGHNT, YENEEA. J lost 7 bases, V lost 4 bases, and 14 bases had no gene match.